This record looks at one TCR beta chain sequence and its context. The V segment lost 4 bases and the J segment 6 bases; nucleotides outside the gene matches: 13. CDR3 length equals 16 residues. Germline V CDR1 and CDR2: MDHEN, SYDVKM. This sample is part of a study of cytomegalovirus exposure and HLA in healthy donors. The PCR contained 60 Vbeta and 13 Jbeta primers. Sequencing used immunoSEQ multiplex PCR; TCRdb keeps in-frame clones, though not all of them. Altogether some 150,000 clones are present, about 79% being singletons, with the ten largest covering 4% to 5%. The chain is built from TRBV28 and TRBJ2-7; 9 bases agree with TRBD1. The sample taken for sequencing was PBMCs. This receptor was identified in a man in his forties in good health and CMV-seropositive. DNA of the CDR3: TGTGCCAGCAGTTCAACCGGGACAGGGACAATCAGCGAGCAGTACTTC. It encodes CASSSTGTGTISEQYF.